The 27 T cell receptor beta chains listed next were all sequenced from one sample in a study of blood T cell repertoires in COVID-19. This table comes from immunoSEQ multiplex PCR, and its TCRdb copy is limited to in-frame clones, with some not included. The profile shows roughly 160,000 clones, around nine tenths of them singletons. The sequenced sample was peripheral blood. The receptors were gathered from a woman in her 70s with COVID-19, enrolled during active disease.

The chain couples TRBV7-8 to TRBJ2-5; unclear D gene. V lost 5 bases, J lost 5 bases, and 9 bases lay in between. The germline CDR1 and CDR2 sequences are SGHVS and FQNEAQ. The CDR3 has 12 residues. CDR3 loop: CASSQPGETQYF. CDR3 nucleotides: TGTGCCAGCAGCCAACCCGGGGAGACCCAGTACTTC.

The CDR3 DNA reads TGTGCCAGCAGCCAGACAGGGGGGATCACCTACGAGCAGTACTTC. Protein sequence: CASSQTGGITYEQYF. The V and J genes are TRBV6-5 and TRBJ2-7; TRBD1 agrees at 9 bases. V dropped 6 bases and J dropped 2; count of bases not matched to a gene: 8. Germline V gene sequence: CDR1 MNHEY, CDR2 SVGAGI. The CDR3 has 15 residues.

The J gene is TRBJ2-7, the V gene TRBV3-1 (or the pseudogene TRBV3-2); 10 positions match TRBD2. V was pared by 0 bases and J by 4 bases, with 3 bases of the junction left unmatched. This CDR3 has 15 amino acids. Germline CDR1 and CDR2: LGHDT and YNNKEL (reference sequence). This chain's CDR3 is CASSQDSSGGYEQYF. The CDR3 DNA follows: TGTGCCAGCAGCCAAGATTCTAGCGGGGGTTACGAGCAGTACTTC.

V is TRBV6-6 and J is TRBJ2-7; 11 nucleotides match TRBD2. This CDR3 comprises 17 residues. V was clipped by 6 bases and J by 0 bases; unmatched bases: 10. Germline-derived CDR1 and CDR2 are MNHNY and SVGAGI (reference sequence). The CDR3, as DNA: TGTGCCAGCAGCCGACTAGCGGGGAGCCAGAGCTCCTACGAGCAGTACTTC. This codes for CASSRLAGSQSSYEQYF.

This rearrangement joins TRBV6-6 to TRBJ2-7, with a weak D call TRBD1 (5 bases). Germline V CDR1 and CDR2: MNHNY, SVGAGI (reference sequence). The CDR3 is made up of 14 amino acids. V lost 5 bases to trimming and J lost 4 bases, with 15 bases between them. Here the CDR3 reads CASSPDPQVYEQYF. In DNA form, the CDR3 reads TGTGCCAGCAGTCCTGATCCACAGGTTTACGAGCAGTACTTC.

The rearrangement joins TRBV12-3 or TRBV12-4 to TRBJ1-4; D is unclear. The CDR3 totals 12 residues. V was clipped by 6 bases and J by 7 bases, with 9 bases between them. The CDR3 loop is CASSQKVEKLFF. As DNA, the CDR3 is TGTGCCAGCAGCCAGAAAGTTGAAAAACTGTTTTTT.

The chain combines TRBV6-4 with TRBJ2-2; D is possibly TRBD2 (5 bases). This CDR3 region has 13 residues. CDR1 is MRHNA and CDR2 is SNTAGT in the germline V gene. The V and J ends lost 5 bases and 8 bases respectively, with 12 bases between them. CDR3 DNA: TGTGCCAGCAGTCCTGACTCGGGAGGGGAGCTGTTTTTT. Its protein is CASSPDSGGELFF.

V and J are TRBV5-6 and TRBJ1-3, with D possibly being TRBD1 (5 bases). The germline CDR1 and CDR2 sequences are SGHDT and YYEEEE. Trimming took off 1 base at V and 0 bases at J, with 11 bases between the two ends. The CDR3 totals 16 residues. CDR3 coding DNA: TGTGCCAGCAGCTTGATGCAGGGAGGCTCTGGAAACACCATATATTTT. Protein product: CASSLMQGGSGNTIYF. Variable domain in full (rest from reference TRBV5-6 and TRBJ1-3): DAGVTQSPTHLIKTRGQQVTLRCSPKSGHDTVSWYQQALGQGPQFIFQYYEEEERQRGNFPDRFSGHQFPNYSSELNVNALLLGDSALYLCASSLMQGGSGNTIYFGEGSWLTVV.

The CDR3 sequence: CASSPRTGDLHGYTF. Here the CDR3 DNA reads TGCGCCAGCAGCCCAAGGACAGGAGACCTCCATGGCTACACCTTC. V and J are TRBV5-1 and TRBJ1-2, with TRBD1 matching over 7 bases. The CDR3 sequence is 15 residues long. The germline gives CDR1 SGHRS, CDR2 YFSETQ. With 4 bases clipped from V and 6 bases from J, the junction kept 12 bases outside the gene matches.

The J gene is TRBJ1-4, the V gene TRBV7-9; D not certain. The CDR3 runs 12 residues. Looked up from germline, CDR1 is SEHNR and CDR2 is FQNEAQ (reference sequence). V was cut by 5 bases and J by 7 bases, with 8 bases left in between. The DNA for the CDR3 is TGTGCCAGCAGCGGAGCTTTTGAAAAACTGTTTTTT. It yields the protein CASSGAFEKLFF.

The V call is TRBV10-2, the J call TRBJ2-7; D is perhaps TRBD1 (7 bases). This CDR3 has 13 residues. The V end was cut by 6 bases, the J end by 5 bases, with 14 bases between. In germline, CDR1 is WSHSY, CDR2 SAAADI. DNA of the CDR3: TGCGCCAGCAGGGAGGGGGCTTTGGACGAGCAGTACTTC. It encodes CASREGALDEQYF.

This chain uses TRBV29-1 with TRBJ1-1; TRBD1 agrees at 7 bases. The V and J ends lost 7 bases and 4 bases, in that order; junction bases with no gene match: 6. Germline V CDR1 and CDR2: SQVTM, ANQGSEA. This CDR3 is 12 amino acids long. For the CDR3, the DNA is TGCAGCGCCGGGACAGCCGGCACTGAAGCTTTCTTT. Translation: CSAGTAGTEAFF.

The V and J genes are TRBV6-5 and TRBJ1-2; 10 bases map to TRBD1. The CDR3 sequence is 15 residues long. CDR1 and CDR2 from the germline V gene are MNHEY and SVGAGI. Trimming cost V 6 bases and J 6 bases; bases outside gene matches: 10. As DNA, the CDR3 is TGTGCCAGCAGCCAAAGACAGGGGGCGAGGCATGGCTACACCTTC. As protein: CASSQRQGARHGYTF.

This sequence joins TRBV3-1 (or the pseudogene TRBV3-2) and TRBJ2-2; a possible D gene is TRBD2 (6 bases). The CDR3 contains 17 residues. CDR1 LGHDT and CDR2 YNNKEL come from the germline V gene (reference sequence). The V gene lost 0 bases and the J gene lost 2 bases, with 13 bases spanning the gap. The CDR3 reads CASSQDGRGGNTGELFF. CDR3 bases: TGTGCCAGCAGCCAAGATGGAAGGGGAGGAAACACCGGGGAGCTGTTTTTT.

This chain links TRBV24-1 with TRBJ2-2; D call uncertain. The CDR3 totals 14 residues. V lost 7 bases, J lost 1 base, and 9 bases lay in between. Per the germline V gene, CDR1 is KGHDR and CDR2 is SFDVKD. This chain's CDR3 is CATRSPWNTGELFF. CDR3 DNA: TGTGCCACCAGGTCTCCGTGGAACACCGGGGAGCTGTTTTTT.

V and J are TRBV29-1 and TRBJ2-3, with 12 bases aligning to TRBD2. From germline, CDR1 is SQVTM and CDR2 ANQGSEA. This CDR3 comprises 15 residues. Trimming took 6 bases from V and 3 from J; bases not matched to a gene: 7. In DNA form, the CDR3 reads TGCAGCGTAGGAGGACTAGCGGGGATGACAGATACGCAGTATTTT. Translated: CSVGGLAGMTDTQYF.

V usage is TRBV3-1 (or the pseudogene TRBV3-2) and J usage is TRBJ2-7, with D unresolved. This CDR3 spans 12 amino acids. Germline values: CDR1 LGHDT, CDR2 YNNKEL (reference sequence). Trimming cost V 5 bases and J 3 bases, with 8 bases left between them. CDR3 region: CASSFLNYEQYF. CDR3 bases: TGTGCCAGCAGCTTCTTAAACTACGAGCAGTACTTC.

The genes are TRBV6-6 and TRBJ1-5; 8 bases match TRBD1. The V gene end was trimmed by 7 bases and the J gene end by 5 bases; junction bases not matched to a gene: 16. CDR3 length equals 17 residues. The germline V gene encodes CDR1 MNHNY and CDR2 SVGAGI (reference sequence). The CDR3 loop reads CASTRNRGDRSDQPQHF. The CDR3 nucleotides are TGTGCCAGCACTCGGAACAGGGGGGATCGGTCGGATCAGCCCCAGCATTTT.

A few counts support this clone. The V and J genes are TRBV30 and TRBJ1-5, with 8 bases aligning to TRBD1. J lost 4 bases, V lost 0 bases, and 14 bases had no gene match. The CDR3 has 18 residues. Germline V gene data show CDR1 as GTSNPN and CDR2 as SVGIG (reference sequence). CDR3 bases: TGTGCCTGGAGTGTAAAAGGGGCAGGGGGCGAAAGAAATCAGCCCCAGCATTTT. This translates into CAWSVKGAGGERNQPQHF.

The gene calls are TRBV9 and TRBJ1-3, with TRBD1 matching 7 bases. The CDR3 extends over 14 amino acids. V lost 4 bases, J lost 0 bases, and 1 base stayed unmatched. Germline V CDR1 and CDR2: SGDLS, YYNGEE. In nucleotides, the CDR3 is TGTGCCAGCAGCAGACAGGGCTCTGGAAACACCATATATTTT. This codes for CASSRQGSGNTIYF. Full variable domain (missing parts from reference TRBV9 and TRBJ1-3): DSGVTQTPKHLITATGQRVTLRCSPRSGDLSVYWYQQSLDQGLQFLIQYYNGEERAKGNILERFSAQQFPDLHSELNLSSLELGDSALYFCASSRQGSGNTIYFGEGSWLTVV.

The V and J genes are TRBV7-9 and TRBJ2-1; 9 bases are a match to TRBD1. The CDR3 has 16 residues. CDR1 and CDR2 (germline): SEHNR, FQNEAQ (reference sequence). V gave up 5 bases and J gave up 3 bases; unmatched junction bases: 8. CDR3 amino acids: CASSRTGGSFYNEQFF. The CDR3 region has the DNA TGTGCCAGCAGCCGCACAGGGGGCAGTTTCTACAATGAGCAGTTCTTC.

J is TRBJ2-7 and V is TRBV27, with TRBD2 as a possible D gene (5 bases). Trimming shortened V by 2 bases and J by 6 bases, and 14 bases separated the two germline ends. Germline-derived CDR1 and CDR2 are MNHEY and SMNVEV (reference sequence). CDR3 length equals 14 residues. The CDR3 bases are TGTGCCAGCAGTTTAGGAAATAGCGTGGGCGAGCAGTACTTC. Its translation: CASSLGNSVGEQYF.

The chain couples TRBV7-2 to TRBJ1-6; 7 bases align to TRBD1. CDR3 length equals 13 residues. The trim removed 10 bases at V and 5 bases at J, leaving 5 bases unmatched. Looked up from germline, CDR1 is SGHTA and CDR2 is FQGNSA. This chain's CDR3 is CATPRGNNSPLHF. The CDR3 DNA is TGTGCCACCCCCAGGGGGAATAATTCACCCCTCCACTTT.

This CDR3 is CASSVAAGGPDTQYF. CDR3 DNA: TGTGCCAGCAGCGTAGCGGCGGGGGGGCCAGATACGCAGTATTTT. V is TRBV9 and J is TRBJ2-3, with 9 bases identical to TRBD2. The CDR3 runs to 15 residues. The junction had 3 bases not matched to a gene; V was cut back by 0 bases and J by 4 bases. Looked up from germline, CDR1 is SGDLS and CDR2 is YYNGEE.

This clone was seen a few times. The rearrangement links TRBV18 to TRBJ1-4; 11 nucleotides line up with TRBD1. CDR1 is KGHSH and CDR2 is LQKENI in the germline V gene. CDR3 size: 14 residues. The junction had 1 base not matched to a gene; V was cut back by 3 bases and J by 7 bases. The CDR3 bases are TGTGCCAGCTCACCCGGGACAGGGGGTGAAAAACTGTTTTTT. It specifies CASSPGTGGEKLFF.

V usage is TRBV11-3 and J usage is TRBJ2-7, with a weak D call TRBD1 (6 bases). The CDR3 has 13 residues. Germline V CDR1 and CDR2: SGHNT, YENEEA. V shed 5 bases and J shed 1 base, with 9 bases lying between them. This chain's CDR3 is CASSRGQSYEQYF. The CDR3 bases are TGTGCCAGCAGCCGAGGACAGTCCTACGAGCAGTACTTC. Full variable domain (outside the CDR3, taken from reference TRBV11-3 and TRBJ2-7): EAGVVQSPRYKIIEKKQPVAFWCNPISGHNTLYWYLQNLGQGPELLIRYENEEAVDDSQLPKDRFSAERLKGVDSTLKIQPAELGDSAVYLCASSRGQSYEQYFGPGTRLTVT.

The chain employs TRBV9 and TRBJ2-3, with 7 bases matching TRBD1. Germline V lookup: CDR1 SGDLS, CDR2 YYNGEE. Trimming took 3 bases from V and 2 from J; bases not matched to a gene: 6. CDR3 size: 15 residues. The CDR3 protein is CASSATGQLTDTQYF. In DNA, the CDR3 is TGTGCCAGCAGCGCCACGGGACAGCTCACAGATACGCAGTATTTT. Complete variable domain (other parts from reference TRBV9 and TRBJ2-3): DSGVTQTPKHLITATGQRVTLRCSPRSGDLSVYWYQQSLDQGLQFLIQYYNGEERAKGNILERFSAQQFPDLHSELNLSSLELGDSALYFCASSATGQLTDTQYFGPGTRLTVL.